The next 26 T cell receptor beta chains were all read from a single sample in a study of early T cells in non-severe SARS-CoV-2 infection. TCRdb fed the 5' RACE reads into MiXCR, producing one record per CDR3 protein. In the table there are fewer than 85,000 distinct CDR3 sequences, 10% to 12% of which are singletons. The sequences come from whole blood, collected at baseline. The receptors were gathered from an adult who was a healthcare worker with PCR-confirmed SARS-CoV-2 infection or an uninfected control (not recorded which).

This clonotype was detected a few times. The chain recombines TRBV2 with TRBJ2-5; D unclear. Per the germline V gene, CDR1 is SNHLY and CDR2 is FYNNEI. The CDR3 runs 15 residues. Trimming removed 4 bases from V and 5 bases from J, with 17 bases in between. The CDR3 nucleotides are TGTGCCAGCAGTGGTTCGGTCAAGATCCAGGAGACCCAGTACTTC. Residues: CASSGSVKIQETQYF.

The chain joins TRBV5-1 to TRBJ1-1; D gene unclear. Trimming shortened V by 0 bases and J by 5 bases, and 14 bases separated the two germline ends. This CDR3 has 15 residues. The V gene's germline CDR1 is SGHRS and CDR2 YFSETQ. This CDR3 is CASSLVSPEATEAFF. The CDR3 DNA reads as TGCGCCAGCAGCTTGGTTTCCCCCGAGGCAACTGAAGCTTTCTTT.

This clonotype was counted a few times. V is TRBV10-3 and J is TRBJ2-1; 11 positions agree with TRBD2. V trimming: 6 bases; J trimming: 3 bases; junction bases outside the gene matches: 4. The CDR3 runs to 15 residues. Germline V gene data show CDR1 as ENHRY and CDR2 as SYGVKD. The CDR3 nucleotides read TGTGCCATCAGGATAGGGACTAGCGGCTACAATGAGCAGTTCTTC. Amino acids: CAIRIGTSGYNEQFF.

CDR3 nucleotides: TGTGCCAGCAGCTTGGTTGGGACAGGGACTTCACCCCTCCACTTT. Encoded protein: CASSLVGTGTSPLHF. V usage is TRBV5-8 and J usage is TRBJ1-6; 9 bases are a match to TRBD1. The length of the CDR3 is 15 residues. V lost 0 bases, J lost 9 bases, and 4 bases stayed unmatched. In germline, CDR1 is SGHTS, CDR2 YDEGEE.

Of note for this clonotype: A much larger clonotype is one base distant, so this may be a read error. A read error is likely, as this CDR3 ends without the conserved phenylalanine or tryptophan. J is TRBJ1-5 and V is TRBV6-6; D remains ambiguous. Germline values: CDR1 MNHNY, CDR2 SVGAGI (reference sequence). V was shortened by 6 bases and J by 0 bases, with 12 bases between the two germline ends. This CDR3 is 15 amino acids long. The CDR3 is CASSDGVYSNQPQHS. In DNA form, the CDR3 reads TGTGCCAGCAGCGATGGGGTCTATAGCAATCAGCCCCAGCATTCT.

This chain's CDR3 is CSASPLAGALRETQYF. For the CDR3, the DNA is TGCAGTGCCTCCCCCCTAGCGGGGGCCCTGAGGGAGACCCAGTACTTC. This chain links TRBV20-1 with TRBJ2-5; 10 nucleotides match TRBD2. V lost 6 bases to trimming and J lost 5 bases; unmatched junction nucleotides: 15. CDR3 length equals 16 residues. Germline V gives CDR1 DFQATT, CDR2 SNEGSKA (reference sequence).

This clonotype showed up many times. Germline is not matched at one junction end, which may reflect a read error. The chain uses TRBV2 and TRBJ1-1; D ambiguous. This CDR3 region has 11 residues. Germline V lookup: CDR1 SNHLY, CDR2 FYNNEI. The CDR3 bases are TGTGCCAGCAGTCCTTGGACTGGAGCTTTCTTT. This gives the protein CASSPWTGAFF. The variable domain in full, completed from reference TRBV2 and TRBJ1-1, reads EPEVTQTPSHQVTQMGQEVILRCVPISNHLYFYWYRQILGQKVEFLVSFYNNEISEKSEIFDDQFSVERPDGSNFTLKIRSTKLEDSAMYFCASSPWTGAFFGQGTRLTVV.

This clonotype was counted a few times. This chain connects TRBV1 to TRBJ2-7; the table's D call, TRBD2, has no DNA check behind it. TRBV1 is termed a pseudogene. This CDR3 has 16 residues. The CDR3 DNA sequence: TGCACCAGCAGCCAAGAACCAGGTGTAGGGCCCTACGAGCAGTACTTC. Translating it yields CTSSQEPGVGPYEQYF.

This clonotype was counted only a few times. The V call is TRBV18, the J call TRBJ2-3; D ambiguous. The CDR3 spans 15 residues. The V gene's germline CDR1 is KGHSH and CDR2 LQKENI. The ends were cut back, 0 bases at V and 1 base at J, with 8 bases in the middle. CDR3 coding DNA: TGTGCCAGCTCACCACCGGCTGCAGGCACAGATACGCAGTATTTT. This translates into CASSPPAAGTDTQYF.

This clonotype was seen at least ten times. The V and J genes are TRBV6-4 and TRBJ2-1; TRBD1 matches 11 bases. Looked up from germline, CDR1 is MRHNA and CDR2 is SNTAGT. The CDR3 is 14 amino acids. The ends lost 6 bases at V and 8 bases at J; junction bases unmatched: 6. As DNA, the CDR3 is TGTGCCAGCAGCGCCGGACAGGGGGCGGATGAGCAGTTCTTC. Residues: CASSAGQGADEQFF.

The chain joins TRBV19 to TRBJ2-2; either TRBD1 or TRBD2 may supply D (5 bases each). V dropped 2 bases and J dropped 0 bases, with 10 bases sitting between them. Germline CDR1 reads LNHDA; CDR2 reads SQIVND (reference sequence). The CDR3 sequence is 16 residues long. This CDR3 reads CASSITGTTNTGELFF. CDR3 bases: TGTGCCAGTAGTATAACCGGGACGACGAACACCGGGGAGCTGTTTTTT.

A few counts support this clonotype. V usage is TRBV28 and J usage is TRBJ2-5; D is uncertain. CDR1 is MDHEN and CDR2 is SYDVKM in the germline V gene. This CDR3 has 16 residues. The germline V and J ends were trimmed by 4 bases and 3 bases, with 18 bases remaining between them. Here the CDR3 DNA reads TGTGCCAGCAGTTATTTCGGGCAAAACGAAAAAGAGACCCAGTACTTC. It yields the protein CASSYFGQNEKETQYF.

To note about this clonotype: At one end, the junction sequence differs from germline, possibly due to a read error. The chain combines TRBV6-2 or TRBV6-3 with TRBJ2-5; a weak D match, TRBD2 (6 bases). This CDR3 has 14 residues. Germline values: CDR1 MNHEY, CDR2 SVGEGT. In nucleotides, the CDR3 is TGTGCCAGCAGTTACTCGCGGGACGTAGAGACCCTGTACTTC. Protein product: CASSYSRDVETLYF.

This clonotype occurred once. The chain has TRBV5-1 and TRBJ2-5; TRBD1 agrees at 8 bases. The junction had 3 bases not matched to a gene; V was cut back by 3 bases and J by 2 bases. Germline V gene lookup returns CDR1 SGHRS and CDR2 YFSETQ. This CDR3 region has 14 residues. CDR3 DNA: TGCGCCAGCAGCTGGGGACAGGCACAAGAGACCCAGTACTTC. It specifies CASSWGQAQETQYF. Supplemented by reference TRBV5-1 and TRBJ2-5, the full variable domain reads KAGVTQTPRYLIKTRGQQVTLSCSPISGHRSVSWYQQTPGQGLQFLFEYFSETQRNKGNFPGRFSGRQFSNSRSEMNVSTLELGDSALYLCASSWGQAQETQYFGPGTRLLVL.

This clonotype was seen a few times. V usage is TRBV5-1 and J usage is TRBJ1-2; 10 bases align to TRBD1. The CDR3 covers 14 residues. V dropped 4 bases and J dropped 4; count of bases not matched to a gene: 4. Germline V gene data show CDR1 as SGHRS and CDR2 as YFSETQ. The CDR3 nucleotides read TGCGCCAGCAGCCTAGGACAGGGGGTCTATGGCTACACCTTC. Protein: CASSLGQGVYGYTF.

This clonotype was seen a few times. This chain uses TRBV5-1 with TRBJ2-1, with D maybe TRBD2 (6 bases). The germline V gene encodes CDR1 SGHRS and CDR2 YFSETQ. The germline V and J ends were trimmed by 0 bases and 4 bases, with 20 bases remaining between them. The CDR3 is made up of 18 amino acids. CDR3 loop: CASSLAPVLGTHYNEQFF. CDR3 in DNA: TGCGCCAGCAGCTTGGCTCCTGTGCTGGGGACTCATTACAATGAGCAGTTCTTC.

This clonotype was seen repeatedly, ten times or more. The chain's CDR3 is CASSILDSLQYGYTF. The CDR3 DNA is TGTGCCAGCAGTATATTGGACAGCCTCCAGTATGGCTACACCTTC. V and J are TRBV6-6 and TRBJ1-2, with D possibly matching TRBD1 (6 bases). Germline V gene sequence: CDR1 MNHNY, CDR2 SVGAGI (reference sequence). V was clipped by 5 bases and J by 5 bases, with 18 bases between them. The CDR3 loop spans 15 amino acids.

This rearrangement joins TRBV19 to TRBJ1-2; D uncertain. In germline, CDR1 is LNHDA, CDR2 SQIVND (reference sequence). CDR3 length: 16 amino acids. Trimming cost V 6 bases and J 8 bases, with 25 bases left between them. The chain's CDR3 is CASRPTPGGIAKGYTF. The DNA for the CDR3 is TGTGCCAGTAGACCGACGCCAGGAGGTATCGCGAAAGGCTACACCTTC.

The gene calls are TRBV5-1 and TRBJ2-1; TRBD2 is a possible D gene (6 bases). V dropped 4 bases and J dropped 0 bases, with 11 bases sitting between them. The CDR3 runs to 15 residues. Germline V gives CDR1 SGHRS, CDR2 YFSETQ. CDR3 in DNA: TGCGCCAGCAGCGCTAGCGTAAGCTCCTACAATGAGCAGTTCTTC. It codes for CASSASVSSYNEQFF.

The chain carries TRBV11-2 and TRBJ2-3; D remains ambiguous. Trimming cost V 1 base and J 2 bases, with 4 bases left between them. The germline gives CDR1 SGHAT, CDR2 FQNNGV. The CDR3 sequence is 13 residues long. The CDR3 sequence is CASSLANTDTQYF. CDR3 sequence (DNA): TGTGCCAGCAGCTTAGCGAACACAGATACGCAGTATTTT. The whole variable domain, remainder taken from reference TRBV11-2 and TRBJ2-3, is EAGVAQSPRYKIIEKRQSVAFWCNPISGHATLYWYQQILGQGPKLLIQFQNNGVVDDSQLPKDRFSAERLKGVDSTLKIQPAKLEDSAVYLCASSLANTDTQYFGPGTRLTVL.

This chain links TRBV11-2 with TRBJ1-5; maybe TRBD1 (5 bases). The V end was cut by 8 bases, the J end by 1 base, with 12 bases between. The CDR3 sequence is 14 residues long. In germline, CDR1 is SGHAT, CDR2 FQNNGV. The CDR3 nucleotides read TGTGCCAGCGGACACCCGGGGAGCAATCAGCCCCAGCATTTT. It codes for CASGHPGSNQPQHF.

This clonotype was seen at least ten times. V is TRBV18 and J is TRBJ2-1; TRBD1 matches 9 bases. With 3 bases clipped from V and 3 bases from J, the junction kept 6 bases outside the gene matches. The CDR3 runs 16 residues. The V gene's germline CDR1 is KGHSH and CDR2 LQKENI. The CDR3 DNA reads TGTGCCAGCTCACCCTTGGGACAGGGAGGCTACAATGAGCAGTTCTTC. Translating gives CASSPLGQGGYNEQFF.

This clonotype was observed a handful of times. The chain carries TRBV7-2 and TRBJ1-6, with 9 bases aligning to TRBD1. The CDR3 is 16 residues long. CDR1 SGHTA and CDR2 FQGNSA come from the germline V gene. After removal of 1 base from V and 10 bases from J, the junction contained 8 bases not matched to a gene. This CDR3 reads CASSLDGGTGQSPLHF. In nucleotides, the CDR3 is TGTGCCAGCAGCTTAGATGGTGGGACAGGGCAATCACCCCTCCACTTT.

By sample share, this clonotype is medium-sized. The V gene is TRBV12-3 or TRBV12-4, the J gene TRBJ2-3; D remains ambiguous. CDR3 size: 11 residues. V lost 1 base and J lost 5, with 1 base in between. The CDR3 sequence: CASSLGDTQYF. The CDR3 region has the DNA TGTGCCAGCAGTTTAGGAGATACGCAGTATTTT.

This clonotype came up a few times. This chain uses TRBV12-3 or TRBV12-4 with TRBJ2-4, with 15 bases fitting TRBD2. There are 21 residues in the CDR3. The J segment lost 5 bases and the V segment lost 5 bases, leaving 19 bases of the junction unmatched. CDR3 sequence (DNA): TGTGCCAGCAGTAAAATCTCACCCGGACTAGCGGGGGGGTATGGGGAAAACATTCAGTACTTC. Its protein is CASSKISPGLAGGYGENIQYF.

The V and J genes are TRBV7-9 and TRBJ2-1; 7 bases are a match to TRBD1. CDR3 length: 13 amino acids. Losses at the gene ends were 4 bases for V and 8 bases for J; bases not matched to a gene: 5. Germline loops: CDR1 SEHNR, CDR2 FQNEAQ (reference sequence). DNA of the CDR3: TGTGCCAGCAGCTACAGGGGCTTTGATGAGCAGTTCTTC. As protein: CASSYRGFDEQFF.